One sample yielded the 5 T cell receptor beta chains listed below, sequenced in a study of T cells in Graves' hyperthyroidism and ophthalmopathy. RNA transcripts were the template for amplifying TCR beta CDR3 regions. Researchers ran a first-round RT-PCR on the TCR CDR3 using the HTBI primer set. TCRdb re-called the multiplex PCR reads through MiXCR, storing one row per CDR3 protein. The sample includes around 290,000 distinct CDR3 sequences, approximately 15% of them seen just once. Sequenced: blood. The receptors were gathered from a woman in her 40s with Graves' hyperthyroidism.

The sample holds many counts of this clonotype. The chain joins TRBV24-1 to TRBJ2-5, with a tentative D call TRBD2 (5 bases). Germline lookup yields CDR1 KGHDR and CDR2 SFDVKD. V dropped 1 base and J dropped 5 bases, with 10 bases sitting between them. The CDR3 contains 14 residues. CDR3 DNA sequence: TGTGCCACCAGTGATTTTACTAGTTCCGAGACCCAGTACTTC. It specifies CATSDFTSSETQYF.

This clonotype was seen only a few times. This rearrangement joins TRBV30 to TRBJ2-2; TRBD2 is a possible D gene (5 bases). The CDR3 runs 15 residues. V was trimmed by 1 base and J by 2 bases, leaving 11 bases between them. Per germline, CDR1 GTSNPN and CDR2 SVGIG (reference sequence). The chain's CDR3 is CAWSERTRNTGELFF. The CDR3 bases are TGTGCCTGGAGTGAGAGAACTAGAAACACCGGGGAGCTGTTTTTT.

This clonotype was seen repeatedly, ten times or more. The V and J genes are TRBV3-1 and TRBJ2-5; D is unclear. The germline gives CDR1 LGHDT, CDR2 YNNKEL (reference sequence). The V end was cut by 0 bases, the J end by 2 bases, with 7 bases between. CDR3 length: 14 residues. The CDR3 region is CASSQDVTQETQYF. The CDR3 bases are TGTGCCAGCAGCCAAGATGTCACTCAAGAGACCCAGTACTTC.

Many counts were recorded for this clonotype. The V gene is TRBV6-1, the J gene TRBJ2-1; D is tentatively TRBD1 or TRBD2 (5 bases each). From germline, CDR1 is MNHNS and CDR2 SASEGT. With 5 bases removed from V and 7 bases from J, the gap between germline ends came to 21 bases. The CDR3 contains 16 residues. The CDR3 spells CASSTPGRRLGNEQFF. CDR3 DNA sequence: TGTGCCAGCAGTACCCCGGGACGAAGGCTTGGTAATGAGCAGTTCTTC.

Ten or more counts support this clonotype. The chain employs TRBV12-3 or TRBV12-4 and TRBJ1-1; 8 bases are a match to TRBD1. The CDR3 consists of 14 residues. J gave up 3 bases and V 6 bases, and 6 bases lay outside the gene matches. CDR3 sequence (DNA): TGTGCCAGCAGCCCCGGACAGGGCGACACTGAAGCTTTCTTT. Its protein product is CASSPGQGDTEAFF.